The 13 T cell receptor beta chains in this list originate from one sample, sequenced in a study of T cells in Graves' hyperthyroidism and ophthalmopathy. TCR beta CDR3 regions were amplified from RNA transcripts. Using the HTBI primer set, a first-round RT-PCR was run on the TCR CDR3. TCRdb analysed the multiplex PCR reads with MiXCR anew, one entry per CDR3 protein. The repertoire consists of 370,000 or so distinct CDR3 sequences, with about 15% occurring once and the leading ten covering about a quarter. Sequencing used blood. These receptors were collected from a woman aged 18-29 years with Graves' hyperthyroidism that later progressed to Graves' ophthalmopathy.

The chain uses TRBV20-1 and TRBJ2-7; 8 nucleotides align to TRBD2. The length of the CDR3 is 16 residues. Trimming removed 2 bases from V and 0 bases from J; junction bases left unmatched: 9. In germline, CDR1 is DFQATT, CDR2 SNEGSKA (reference sequence). CDR3 region: CSARFLLAGGSYEQYF. CDR3 DNA sequence: TGCAGTGCTAGATTCCTCCTTGCGGGAGGCTCCTACGAGCAGTACTTC.

The chain is built from TRBV5-1 and TRBJ1-6, with D perhaps TRBD1 (6 bases). The CDR3 has 15 amino acids. Trimming left V 6 bases short and J 5 bases short, with 15 bases between. CDR1 and CDR2 (germline): SGHRS, YFSETQ. The CDR3 nucleotides read TGCGCCAGCACTTCAGGGGAATCTGATAATTCACCCCTCCACTTT. It is translated as CASTSGESDNSPLHF.

This clonotype was seen ten or more times. The chain has TRBV28 and TRBJ2-7; TRBD2 matches 8 bases. V trimming: 3 bases; J trimming: 2 bases; junction bases outside the gene matches: 9. The CDR3 extends over 16 amino acids. CDR1 and CDR2 from the germline V gene are MDHEN and SYDVKM. The CDR3 nucleotides read TGTGCCAGCAGTTTCCACATCGGGACTAGGGCCTACGAGCAGTACTTC. It encodes CASSFHIGTRAYEQYF.

This clonotype was detected ten times or more. The V call is TRBV28, the J call TRBJ1-1; D remains ambiguous. Per germline, CDR1 MDHEN and CDR2 SYDVKM. This CDR3 spans 17 amino acids. V was shortened by 1 base and J by 0 bases, with 15 bases between the two germline ends. The chain's CDR3 is CASSLFPFADMNTEAFF. CDR3 nucleotides: TGTGCCAGCAGTTTATTCCCTTTTGCAGACATGAACACTGAAGCTTTCTTT.

The chain recombines TRBV4-1 with TRBJ2-3, with 7 nucleotides matching TRBD1. The germline V gene has CDR1 MGHRA and CDR2 YSYEKL. V trimming: 3 bases; J trimming: 4 bases; junction bases outside the gene matches: 13. This CDR3 has 17 amino acids. CDR3 DNA: TGCGCCAGCAGCCATCCGGGACAGAAAACCTTTGCAGATACGCAGTATTTT. Encoded protein: CASSHPGQKTFADTQYF.

The CDR3 sequence is CSAGLRGAKNIQYF. For the CDR3, the DNA is TGCAGTGCGGGGCTAAGGGGGGCCAAAAACATTCAGTACTTC. The rearrangement uses TRBV20-1 and TRBJ2-4; D perhaps matches TRBD1 (6 bases). Trimming removed 6 bases from V and 1 base from J, with 13 bases in between. The CDR3 runs to 14 residues. Germline lookup yields CDR1 DFQATT and CDR2 SNEGSKA (reference sequence).

This clonotype has ten or more counts. The rearrangement joins TRBV6-5 to TRBJ2-7, with D possibly TRBD1 on 6 matching bases. V was trimmed by 0 bases and J by 6 bases, leaving 15 bases between them. This CDR3 comprises 15 residues. Looked up from germline, CDR1 is MNHEY and CDR2 is SVGAGI. CDR3 DNA sequence: TGTGCCAGCAGTTACTCGATACAGGGAGTTGGCGAGCAGTACTTC. It specifies CASSYSIQGVGEQYF.

In this sample, this clonotype turned up many times. The V call is TRBV9, the J call TRBJ2-5; TRBD2 matches at 7 bases. The J segment lost 7 bases and the V segment lost 3 bases, leaving 12 bases of the junction unmatched. The CDR3 is 15 amino acids. CDR1 and CDR2 from the germline V gene are SGDLS and YYNGEE. DNA of the CDR3: TGTGCCAGCAGCGCAACGGGAGGAGGGTCCGGGACCCAGTACTTC. It translates to CASSATGGGSGTQYF.

This clonotype came up many times. This chain links TRBV28 with TRBJ1-2; 8 bases are shared with TRBD1. Per the germline V gene, CDR1 is MDHEN and CDR2 is SYDVKM. The J segment lost 7 bases and the V segment lost 6 bases, leaving 7 bases of the junction unmatched. The CDR3 extends over 13 amino acids. CDR3 nucleotide sequence: TGTGCCAGCAGCCAAGACAGGGGTGCTGGCTACACCTTC. This encodes CASSQDRGAGYTF.

This clonotype has a count of ten or more. The genes are TRBV27 and TRBJ2-5; TRBD2 agrees at 9 bases. CDR3 length equals 15 residues. Trimming took 2 bases from V and 3 from J; bases not matched to a gene: 4. In germline, CDR1 is MNHEY, CDR2 SMNVEV (reference sequence). This CDR3 is CASSLAGGKEETQYF. CDR3 coding DNA: TGTGCCAGCAGTTTAGCGGGAGGGAAGGAAGAGACCCAGTACTTC.

This clonotype was observed at least ten times. This chain uses TRBV28 with TRBJ1-3, with 7 bases fitting TRBD1. This CDR3 comprises 14 residues. The V gene's germline CDR1 is MDHEN and CDR2 SYDVKM. Trimming at V came to 5 bases and at J to 7 bases, leaving 8 bases not matched to a gene. This CDR3 is CASSVTGNRNTIYF. DNA for the CDR3: TGTGCCAGCAGTGTGACAGGGAATAGGAACACCATATATTTT.

Remarks on this clonotype: A single base separates this from a much larger clone, so it may be a read error. The chain combines TRBV7-8 with TRBJ2-1; 9 bases are shared with TRBD2. The CDR3 runs 14 residues. The V gene's germline CDR1 is SGHVS and CDR2 FQNEAQ. CDR3: CTSSFTSGRNEQFF. The CDR3 DNA is TGTACCAGCAGCTTCACTAGCGGGCGTAATGAGCAGTTCTTC.

This clonotype was observed many times. This chain links TRBV20-1 with TRBJ1-5, with D possibly matching TRBD1 (5 bases). V lost 4 bases to trimming and J lost 6 bases, with 19 bases between them. Germline V CDR1 and CDR2: DFQATT, SNEGSKA (reference sequence). The CDR3 has 15 residues. The CDR3 region has the DNA TGCAGTGCTAAATCTTCTGGGGACGCGAGTCAGCCCCAGCATTTT. Its translation: CSAKSSGDASQPQHF.